This T cell receptor (beta chain) was documented in a study of blood T cell repertoires in COVID-19. Study details: Some COVID-19 samples were acute and others convalescent; all came from the United States, Italy and Spain. Sources were T cells, B-cell-depleted T cells, or PBMCs; the material itself was cDNA or gDNA.

Participants spanned ages about 18 to 100 years and resided in about 25 US areas. This CDR3 is 13 amino acids long. CDR1 is MNHEY and CDR2 is SVGAGI in the germline V gene. Trimming took off 6 bases at V and 4 bases at J, with 12 bases between the two ends. The authors' processing: Amplifying reference gene primers gave estimates of nucleated cell counts. Clones were sequenced by immunoSEQ multiplex PCR, and TCRdb holds only the in-frame ones, with some missing. D and trimming were read from the DNA, whereas the V and J calls and clone size are those reported in that table. The data hold about 210,000 clones, with under 90% observed a single time.

The chain joins TRBV6-5 to TRBJ1-1; weak D call: TRBD1 (6 bases). Sequenced sample: PBMCs or T cells enriched from blood (not recorded which). This clonotype was sampled from a woman between 50 and 59 years old with acute COVID-19. CDR3 residues: CASRQQGATEAFF. CDR3 nucleotide sequence: TGTGCCAGCAGACAACAGGGTGCCACTGAAGCTTTCTTT.